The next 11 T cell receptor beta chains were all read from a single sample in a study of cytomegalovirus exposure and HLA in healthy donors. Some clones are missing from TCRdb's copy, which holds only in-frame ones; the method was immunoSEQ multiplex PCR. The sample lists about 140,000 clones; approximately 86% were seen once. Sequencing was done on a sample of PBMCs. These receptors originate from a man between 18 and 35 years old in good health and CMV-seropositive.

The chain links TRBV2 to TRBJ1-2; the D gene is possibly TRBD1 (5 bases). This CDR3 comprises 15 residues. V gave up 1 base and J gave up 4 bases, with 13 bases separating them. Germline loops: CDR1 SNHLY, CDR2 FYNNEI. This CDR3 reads CASSEGIQARYGYTF. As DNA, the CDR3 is TGTGCCAGCAGTGAAGGTATACAGGCCCGCTATGGCTACACCTTC.

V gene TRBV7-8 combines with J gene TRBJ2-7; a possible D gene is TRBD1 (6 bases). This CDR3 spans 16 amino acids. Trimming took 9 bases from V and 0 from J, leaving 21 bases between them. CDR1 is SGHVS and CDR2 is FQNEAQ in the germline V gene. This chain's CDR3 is CASFPGQPFTSYEQYF. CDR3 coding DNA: TGTGCCAGTTTCCCGGGACAACCCTTTACCTCCTACGAGCAGTACTTC.

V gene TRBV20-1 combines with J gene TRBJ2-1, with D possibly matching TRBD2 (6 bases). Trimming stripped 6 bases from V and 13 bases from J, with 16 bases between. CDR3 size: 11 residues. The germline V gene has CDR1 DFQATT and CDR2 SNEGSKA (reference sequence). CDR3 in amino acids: CSAFLGDFQFF. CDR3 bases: TGCAGTGCCTTTTTAGGGGACTTCCAGTTCTTC.

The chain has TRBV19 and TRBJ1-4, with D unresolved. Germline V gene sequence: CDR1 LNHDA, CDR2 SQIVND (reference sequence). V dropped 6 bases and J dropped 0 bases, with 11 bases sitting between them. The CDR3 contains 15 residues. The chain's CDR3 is CASRRQIATNEKLFF. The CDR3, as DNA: TGTGCCAGTAGAAGACAAATAGCAACTAATGAAAAACTGTTTTTT.

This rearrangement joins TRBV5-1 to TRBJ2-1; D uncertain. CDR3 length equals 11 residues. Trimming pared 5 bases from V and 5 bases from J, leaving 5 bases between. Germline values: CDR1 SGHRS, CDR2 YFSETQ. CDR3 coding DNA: TGCGCCAGCAGGTCAGACAATGAGCAGTTCTTC. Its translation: CASRSDNEQFF.

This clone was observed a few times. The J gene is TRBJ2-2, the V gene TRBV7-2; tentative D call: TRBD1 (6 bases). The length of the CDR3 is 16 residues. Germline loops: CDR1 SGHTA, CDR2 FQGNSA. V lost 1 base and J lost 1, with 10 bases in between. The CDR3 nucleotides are TGTGCCAGCAGCTTAGTCGGGACACAGAACACCGGGGAGCTGTTTTTT. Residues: CASSLVGTQNTGELFF.

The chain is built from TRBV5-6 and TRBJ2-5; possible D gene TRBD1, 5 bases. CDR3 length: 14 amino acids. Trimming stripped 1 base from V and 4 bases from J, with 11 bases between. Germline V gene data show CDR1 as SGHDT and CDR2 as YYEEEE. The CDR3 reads CASSLKGRRETQYF. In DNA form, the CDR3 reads TGTGCCAGCAGCTTGAAGGGGCGGAGAGAGACCCAGTACTTC.

The CDR3 DNA reads TGTGCCAGCAGCGAGCGGACTAGCGGTTACTCGTCCTACGAGCAGTACTTC. Its protein product is CASSERTSGYSSYEQYF. The rearrangement joins TRBV11-2 to TRBJ2-7, with 10 bases lining up with TRBD2. Germline V gene data show CDR1 as SGHAT and CDR2 as FQNNGV. The J segment lost 1 base and the V segment lost 5 bases, leaving 11 bases of the junction unmatched. The CDR3 is made up of 17 amino acids.

The CDR3 region has the DNA TGTGCCAGCAGTGACCCATATCAGCCCCAGCATTTT. Translation: CASSDPYQPQHF. V usage is TRBV6-1 and J usage is TRBJ1-5; no definite D call. CDR1 and CDR2 (germline): MNHNS, SASEGT. Trimming stripped 3 bases from V and 5 bases from J, with 5 bases between. The CDR3 totals 12 residues.

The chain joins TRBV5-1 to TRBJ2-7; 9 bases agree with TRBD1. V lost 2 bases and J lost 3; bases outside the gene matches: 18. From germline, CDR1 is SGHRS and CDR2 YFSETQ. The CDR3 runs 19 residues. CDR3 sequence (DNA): TGCGCCAGCAGCTTTCAGCTATTGTCCGGGACAGGGTTTTTCTACGAGCAGTACTTC. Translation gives CASSFQLLSGTGFFYEQYF.

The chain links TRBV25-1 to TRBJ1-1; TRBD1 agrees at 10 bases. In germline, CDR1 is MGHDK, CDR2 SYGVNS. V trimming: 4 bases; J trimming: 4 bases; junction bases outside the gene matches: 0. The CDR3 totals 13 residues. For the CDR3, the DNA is TGTGCCAGCAGTGGGACAGGGGGCACTGAAGCTTTCTTT. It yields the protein CASSGTGGTEAFF.